Described below is a single TCR beta chain sequence and its context. Its antigen is still unknown. Researchers generated TCR beta cDNA from roughly 510 ng of total RNA, relying on a constant-region primer. Libraries of TCR beta came from three nested multiplex PCR rounds with slightly modified ARM-PCR. The two initial PCR rounds, 9 to 11 cycles each, used TRBV1-TRBV30 forward and C-beta reverse primers. TCRdb itself ran the multiplex PCR reads through MiXCR, one entry per CDR3 protein. Counted here are around 120,000 distinct CDR3 sequences, less than 75% occurring once; the ten biggest clones make up roughly 8.1%. These data are taken from a study of tumor-infiltrating lymphocytes in primary liver carcinoma. Study results and limitations: Among the pair types, tumor region pairs showed more overlap than tumor-adjacent and tumor-blood pairs.

The CDR3 runs to 13 residues. The J segment lost 8 bases and the V segment lost 7 bases, leaving 8 bases of the junction unmatched. Between about 18 and 33 mg of unsorted bulk tissue served as the source from which RNA and DNA were co-extracted. Patients showed chronic HBV infection and an absence of prior treatment. The TCR sequence derives from an older woman with primary liver carcinoma and hepatitis B virus infection. This chain joins TRBV12-3 or TRBV12-4 and TRBJ2-1, with 7 bases identical to TRBD2. The sequenced sample consisted of tumor-adjacent normal liver tissue. CDR3 sequence (DNA): TGTGCCAGCACAAAACGGGGGGTGGATGAGCAGTTCTTC. As protein: CASTKRGVDEQFF.